The table lists the clone carrying this T cell receptor beta chain with a few counts. Some clones are missing from TCRdb's copy, which holds only in-frame ones; the method was immunoSEQ multiplex PCR. The sample records some 76,000 clones, around four fifths being singletons. This record comes from a study of cytotoxic CD8 clonotypes in ibrutinib-treated CLL. The V gene lost 4 bases and the J gene lost 1 base, with 7 bases spanning the gap. CDR3 length equals 13 residues. Germline assignment: CDR1 SNHLY and CDR2 FYNNEI. This receptor was obtained from a human donor with chronic lymphocytic leukemia. The sample consisted of PBMCs, taken after 24 months of ibrutinib treatment. The J gene is TRBJ1-2, the V gene TRBV2; D remains ambiguous. CDR3 residues: CASSVVGNYGYTF. Written as DNA, the CDR3 is TGTGCCAGCAGTGTGGTCGGTAACTATGGCTACACCTTC.